The entry below describes one TCR beta chain. Its antigen is currently unknown. The germline V and J ends were trimmed by 7 bases and 5 bases, with 18 bases remaining between them. The CDR3 runs to 15 residues. The germline gives CDR1 SGHTA, CDR2 FQGNSA. Findings of the study overall: The TCR gene usage of tumor memory CD4+ T cells clustered together with blood and lymph node memory CD4+ cells and with lymph node naive CD4+ cells.

Full-length variable regions came from constant-region reverse primers plus semi-nested Nested Universal Primer A PCR. TCRdb re-called the 5' RACE reads through MiXCR, storing one row per CDR3 protein. The sample has just under 65,000 distinct CDR3 sequences; 22% are singletons. The sample consisted of memory CD4+ T cells sorted from a lymph node. Regarding subset: memory CD4+ T cells, CD4+CD45RO+CD25-. The clonotype originates from a female donor with breast cancer. V usage is TRBV7-2 and J usage is TRBJ1-5, with TRBD1 as a possible D gene (6 bases). The CDR3 reads CASTHRSGAHQPQHF. The DNA of the CDR3 is TGTGCCAGCACCCATAGGTCGGGGGCCCATCAGCCCCAGCATTTT. The full variable domain, its missing parts supplied by reference TRBV7-2 and TRBJ1-5, is GAGVSQSPSNKVTEKGKDVELRCDPISGHTALYWYRQSLGQGLEFLIYFQGNSAPDKSGLPSDRFSAERTGGSVSTLTIQRTQQEDSAVYLCASTHRSGAHQPQHFGDGTRLSIL.